This T cell receptor beta chain derives from a study of metastatic and nonmetastatic thyroid tumors. Overall study context: Both malignant and benign thyroid patients supplied peripheral blood and tumor or nodule tissue samples, across which the repertoires of these patients were then compared. Whole-study results and caveats: Across blood and tumor, TCR beta diversity in malignant thyroid tumors was reportedly significantly higher than in benign nodules.

After removal of 3 bases from V and 0 bases from J, the junction contained 9 bases not matched to a gene. The germline CDR1 and CDR2 sequences are SEHNR and FQNEAQ (reference sequence). CDR3 length: 19 amino acids. Per the original data handling: The study took CDR3 differences across clinicopathological groups and made a distant-metastasis classifier for papillary thyroid cancer from them. TCRdb reprocessed the PCR reads via MiXCR. What appears here as the V and J calls and clone size reflects TCRdb's work, not the paper's. The sample contains some 18,000 clones, around a third of which appear only once. Thyroid surgery was preceded by no treatment in any patient. This clone was detected many times. Its cognate antigen is unknown.

This rearrangement joins TRBV7-9 to TRBJ2-1; 12 bases are a match to TRBD2. This TCR was sampled from a male donor with papillary thyroid cancer or a benign thyroid nodule (not recorded which). Some clones in this sample may be carry-over from other donors' samples. Sequencing input: tumor tissue. The CDR3 nucleotides are TGTGCCAGCAGCTTCCCGCCTGGACTAGCGGGAAGCTCCTACAATGAGCAGTTCTTC. As protein: CASSFPPGLAGSSYNEQFF. Looking up the rest from reference TRBV7-9 and TRBJ2-1 gives the full variable domain: DTGVSQNPRHKITKRGQNVTFRCDPISEHNRLYWYRQTLGQGPEFLTYFQNEAQLEKSRLLSDRFSAERPKGSFSTLEIQRTEQGDSAMYLCASSFPPGLAGSSYNEQFFGPGTRLTVL.